One sample yielded the 32 T cell receptor beta chains listed below, sequenced in a study of blood T cell repertoires in COVID-19. Sequencing used immunoSEQ multiplex PCR; TCRdb keeps in-frame clones, though not all of them. The data hold roughly 100,000 clones, with about 91% observed a single time. The material sequenced was peripheral blood. All receptors come from a man between 18 and 29 years old with acute or convalescent COVID-19.

V and J are TRBV27 and TRBJ1-2; 8 bases line up with TRBD1. V lost 4 bases to trimming and J lost 7 bases; unmatched junction nucleotides: 17. CDR1 is MNHEY and CDR2 is SMNVEV in the germline V gene (reference sequence). The CDR3 loop spans 17 amino acids. The CDR3 bases are TGTGCCAGCAGTTCAACTCTACAGGGGGGTGTTAGGTCTGGCTACACCTTC. It specifies CASSSTLQGGVRSGYTF.

Judged by abundance, this clone is medium-sized. The gene calls are TRBV5-6 and TRBJ2-1, with D possibly being TRBD1 (6 bases). CDR3 length: 14 amino acids. Germline V CDR1 and CDR2: SGHDT, YYEEEE. V was cut by 4 bases and J by 0 bases, with 8 bases left in between. DNA of the CDR3: TGTGCCAGCAGCCGGGACACCTCCTACAATGAGCAGTTCTTC. Protein product: CASSRDTSYNEQFF.

This clone appeared once. This chain uses TRBV9 with TRBJ2-3; weak D call: TRBD2 (6 bases). The CDR3 runs to 14 residues. With 0 bases removed from V and 4 bases from J, the gap between germline ends came to 9 bases. CDR1 SGDLS and CDR2 YYNGEE come from the germline V gene. CDR3 amino acids: CASSVVWGADTQYF. For the CDR3, the DNA is TGTGCCAGCAGCGTAGTATGGGGGGCAGATACGCAGTATTTT.

In its sample, this clone was seen once. The chain couples TRBV11-2 to TRBJ1-1; D call uncertain. This CDR3 contains 15 residues. From germline, CDR1 is SGHAT and CDR2 FQNNGV. V lost 0 bases, J lost 0 bases, and 8 bases lay in between. Written as DNA, the CDR3 is TGTGCCAGCAGCTTAGATGAACGGTTGAACACTGAAGCTTTCTTT. Amino acid sequence: CASSLDERLNTEAFF.

In the case of this clone: The junction differs from germline at one of its ends, possibly a read error. The identical CDR3 is also encoded by other nucleotide sequences in the sample. The rearrangement joins TRBV29-1 to TRBJ2-2; 7 bases are a match to TRBD1. Germline V gives CDR1 SQVTM, CDR2 ANQGSEA. The length of the CDR3 is 15 residues. The CDR3 nucleotides read TGCAGCGTGGGGGAGACAGGGTCCCACACTGGGGAGCTGTTTTTT. Its protein product is CSVGETGSHTGELFF.

The chain joins TRBV7-6 to TRBJ2-7; the D gene is possibly TRBD1 (7 bases). The CDR3 is 15 residues long. Germline-derived CDR1 and CDR2 are SGHVS and FNYEAQ. Between the trimmed V and J ends, which lost 1 base and 7 bases, there was a span of 17 bases. CDR3 DNA: TGTGCCAGCAGCTTAGTGGAGGGGGCGCAGAGGGAGCAGTACTTC. Translating it yields CASSLVEGAQREQYF.

The V gene is TRBV19, the J gene TRBJ2-1; 15 positions agree with TRBD2. Looked up from germline, CDR1 is LNHDA and CDR2 is SQIVND (reference sequence). The CDR3 is 18 amino acids. J lost 14 bases, V lost 0 bases, and 14 bases had no gene match. In nucleotides, the CDR3 is TGTGCCAGTAGTATAGATCCCCCCGGACTAGCGGGAGGGCCTAGAAAGTTCTTC. Protein product: CASSIDPPGLAGGPRKFF. Full variable domain (remainder filled in from reference TRBV19 and TRBJ2-1): DGGITQSPKYLFRKEGQNVTLSCEQNLNHDAMYWYRQDPGQGLRLIYYSQIVNDFQKGDIAEGYSVSREKKESFPLTVTSAQKNPTAFYLCASSIDPPGLAGGPRKFFGPGTRLTVL.

The gene calls are TRBV30 and TRBJ1-2, with no clear D. The V end lost 1 base, the J end lost 3 bases, and 9 bases lay between the germline ends. CDR3 size: 13 residues. Germline CDR1 is GTSNPN and CDR2 is SVGIG (reference sequence). CDR3 sequence reads: CAWSENSYYGYTF. The CDR3 DNA reads as TGTGCCTGGAGTGAAAACAGCTACTATGGCTACACCTTC.

This clone showed up just once. The V and J genes are TRBV25-1 and TRBJ1-1; TRBD1 is a possible D gene (5 bases). CDR1 is MGHDK, CDR2 SYGVNS, per germline. This CDR3 is built from 13 residues. The ends were cut back, 8 bases at V and 3 bases at J, with 13 bases in the middle. As DNA, the CDR3 is TGTGCCAGCCGGATCTGGGGGGACACTGAAGCTTTCTTT. Translated, it gives CASRIWGDTEAFF.

The chain is built from TRBV7-9 and TRBJ2-7; D is possibly TRBD1 (5 bases). Trimming cost V 5 bases and J 3 bases, with 23 bases left between them. Germline assignment: CDR1 SEHNR and CDR2 FQNEAQ (reference sequence). The CDR3 is 17 residues long. Written as DNA, the CDR3 is TGTGCCAGCAGCCCCGTTGCAGGGCTTATTCAGGTCTACGAGCAGTACTTC. Protein product: CASSPVAGLIQVYEQYF.

The chain carries TRBV6-5 and TRBJ2-7; a weak D match, TRBD2 (5 bases). This CDR3 comprises 13 residues. In germline, CDR1 is MNHEY, CDR2 SVGAGI. The germline V and J ends were trimmed by 2 bases and 3 bases, with 8 bases remaining between them. The CDR3: CASSYRERYEQYF. Written as DNA, the CDR3 is TGTGCCAGCAGTTACAGGGAGCGCTACGAGCAGTACTTC.

In DNA form, the CDR3 reads TGTGCCAGCAGAGTGTACAGCACCGGGGAGCTGTTTTTT. It translates to CASRVYSTGELFF. V gene TRBV2 combines with J gene TRBJ2-2; D not resolved. This CDR3 is 13 amino acids long. Trimming took 6 bases from V and 4 from J, leaving 9 bases between them. CDR1 and CDR2 (germline): SNHLY, FYNNEI. The complete variable domain, with remaining parts taken from reference TRBV2 and TRBJ2-2, reads EPEVTQTPSHQVTQMGQEVILRCVPISNHLYFYWYRQILGQKVEFLVSFYNNEISEKSEIFDDQFSVERPDGSNFTLKIRSTKLEDSAMYFCASRVYSTGELFFGEGSRLTVL.

This clone is a singleton in its sample. CDR3 sequence reads: CASSMAGGWFYEQYF. For the CDR3, the DNA is TGTGCCAGTAGTATGGCCGGGGGGTGGTTCTACGAGCAGTACTTC. This sequence joins TRBV19 and TRBJ2-7, with 7 bases identical to TRBD2. Germline values: CDR1 LNHDA, CDR2 SQIVND (reference sequence). The CDR3 has 15 amino acids. V shed 3 bases, J shed 3 bases, and the junction held 8 bases outside the gene matches.

The gene calls are TRBV3-1 (or the pseudogene TRBV3-2) and TRBJ1-5, with TRBD1 identical over 7 bases. From germline, CDR1 is LGHDT and CDR2 YNNKEL (reference sequence). V lost 4 bases and J lost 7; bases outside the gene matches: 4. CDR3 length: 13 amino acids. The CDR3 loop is CASSRTGAQPQHF. DNA of the CDR3: TGTGCCAGCAGCCGAACAGGGGCCCAGCCCCAGCATTTT.

The chain is built from TRBV12-5 and TRBJ1-1, with TRBD1 as a possible D gene (5 bases). Germline V gives CDR1 LGHNT, CDR2 FRNRAP. The V and J ends lost 6 bases and 8 bases respectively, with 16 bases between them. The CDR3 loop spans 13 amino acids. DNA of the CDR3: TGTGCTAGTGGCCCACCCCGACAGACCGAAGCTTTCTTT. Amino acid sequence: CASGPPRQTEAFF.

The chain joins TRBV19 to TRBJ1-3; no reliable D call. The CDR3 contains 14 residues. Germline values: CDR1 LNHDA, CDR2 SQIVND (reference sequence). The V and J ends lost 5 bases and 0 bases respectively, with 8 bases between them. The CDR3 spells CASSSAVSGNTIYF. The CDR3 DNA reads as TGTGCCAGTAGTTCTGCAGTCTCTGGAAACACCATATATTTT. Filled out from reference TRBV19 and TRBJ1-3, the complete variable domain reads DGGITQSPKYLFRKEGQNVTLSCEQNLNHDAMYWYRQDPGQGLRLIYYSQIVNDFQKGDIAEGYSVSREKKESFPLTVTSAQKNPTAFYLCASSSAVSGNTIYFGEGSWLTVV.

This chain connects TRBV7-9 to TRBJ2-2; maybe TRBD1 (6 bases). The CDR3 totals 14 residues. Germline lookup yields CDR1 SEHNR and CDR2 FQNEAQ (reference sequence). V was trimmed by 5 bases and J by 3 bases, leaving 10 bases between them. The CDR3 reads CASSRRGDTGELFF. The CDR3 DNA sequence: TGTGCCAGCAGCCGCAGGGGCGACACCGGGGAGCTGTTTTTT.

The J gene is TRBJ2-1, the V gene TRBV6-1; 7 bases match TRBD1. With 2 bases clipped from V and 6 bases from J, the junction kept 4 bases outside the gene matches. This CDR3 region has 14 residues. Looked up from germline, CDR1 is MNHNS and CDR2 is SASEGT. The CDR3 sequence is CASSERTGFNEQFF. The CDR3 region has the DNA TGTGCCAGCAGTGAAAGGACAGGATTCAATGAGCAGTTCTTC.

This chain connects TRBV29-1 to TRBJ2-1; 14 bases agree with TRBD2. The CDR3 totals 18 residues. V gave up 3 bases and J gave up 4 bases; unmatched junction bases: 11. Germline CDR1 SQVTM, CDR2 ANQGSEA. CDR3 residues: CSVEGLAGDPGGYNEQFF. The CDR3 region has the DNA TGCAGCGTTGAGGGACTAGCGGGGGACCCAGGGGGATACAATGAGCAGTTCTTC.

The rearrangement uses TRBV30 and TRBJ1-1; 8 bases are a match to TRBD1. Germline CDR1 GTSNPN, CDR2 SVGIG (reference sequence). This CDR3 has 17 residues. Trimming removed 3 bases from V and 2 bases from J; junction bases left unmatched: 14. The DNA for the CDR3 is TGTGCCTGGAGAGGGCATGAGGGCAGGGGGCGCAACACTGAAGCTTTCTTT. Its protein product is CAWRGHEGRGRNTEAFF.

V usage is TRBV4-1 and J usage is TRBJ1-2, with TRBD1 matching 8 bases. The germline CDR1 and CDR2 sequences are MGHRA and YSYEKL. The CDR3 has 16 amino acids. The J segment lost 2 bases and the V segment lost 1 base, leaving 6 bases of the junction unmatched. CDR3 region: CASSQVSGGENYGYTF. The DNA of the CDR3 is TGCGCCAGCAGCCAAGTTTCAGGGGGCGAGAACTATGGCTACACCTTC.

The chain employs TRBV10-1 and TRBJ2-3; 14 nucleotides line up with TRBD2. Germline V gene lookup returns CDR1 WNHNN and CDR2 SYGVQD (reference sequence). This CDR3 is 15 amino acids long. The trim removed 6 bases at V and 5 bases at J, leaving 4 bases unmatched. CDR3 in DNA: TGCGCCAGCAGACCGGGACTAGCGGGAGTAGATACGCAGTATTTT. Amino acid sequence: CASRPGLAGVDTQYF.

The rearrangement joins TRBV20-1 to TRBJ1-4; TRBD1 might be the D (6 bases). The CDR3 sequence is 13 residues long. The germline CDR1 and CDR2 sequences are DFQATT and SNEGSKA (reference sequence). V dropped 6 bases and J dropped 4 bases, with 12 bases sitting between them. The CDR3 sequence: CSASDRLNEKLFF. In DNA, the CDR3 is TGCAGTGCAAGTGACAGGCTTAATGAAAAACTGTTTTTT.

The genes are TRBV6-5 and TRBJ1-2; TRBD1 matches 9 bases. V lost 4 bases to trimming and J lost 6 bases; unmatched junction nucleotides: 9. Germline CDR1 reads MNHEY; CDR2 reads SVGAGI. The length of the CDR3 is 15 residues. This CDR3 is CASSSTYRGPDGYTF. Here the CDR3 DNA reads TGTGCCAGCAGTTCTACTTACAGGGGGCCCGATGGCTACACCTTC.

The J gene is TRBJ1-2, the V gene TRBV5-4, with D unclear. The V end lost 4 bases, the J end lost 4 bases, and 14 bases lay between the germline ends. The V gene's germline CDR1 is SGHNT and CDR2 YYREEE (reference sequence). This CDR3 is built from 14 residues. The CDR3 sequence: CASSPGRQSYGYTF. The DNA for the CDR3 is TGTGCCAGCAGCCCAGGCCGCCAGTCCTATGGCTACACCTTC.

This chain links TRBV19 with TRBJ2-1; 12 bases are shared with TRBD2. The CDR3 is made up of 17 amino acids. Germline V gene lookup returns CDR1 LNHDA and CDR2 SQIVND (reference sequence). V lost 1 base to trimming and J lost 2 bases; unmatched junction nucleotides: 3. In DNA form, the CDR3 reads TGTGCCAGTAGTATAGCTCCTAGCGGGAGGGCCTACAATGAGCAGTTCTTC. Translating it yields CASSIAPSGRAYNEQFF.

The V gene is TRBV14, the J gene TRBJ1-2, with TRBD1 matching 9 bases. The CDR3 contains 16 residues. The V segment lost 0 bases and the J segment 6 bases; nucleotides outside the gene matches: 8. The germline gives CDR1 SGHDN, CDR2 FVKESK. The CDR3 nucleotides read TGTGCCAGCAGCCAAGAAGGACAGGGGATCGGTGATGGCTACACCTTC. Translation gives CASSQEGQGIGDGYTF. Looking up the rest from reference TRBV14 and TRBJ1-2 gives the full variable domain: EAGVTQFPSHSVIEKGQTVTLRCDPISGHDNLYWYRRVMGKEIKFLLHFVKESKQDESGMPNNRFLAERTGGTYSTLKVQPAELEDSGVYFCASSQEGQGIGDGYTFGSGTRLTVV.

CDR3 coding DNA: TGTGCCAGCAGCTTAGGGGCCGGGGGATGGGGCACTGAAGCTTTCTTT. Translating it yields CASSLGAGGWGTEAFF. The V call is TRBV7-8, the J call TRBJ1-1; D perhaps matches TRBD1 (5 bases). Trimming removed 1 base at V and 4 bases at J, with 16 bases between. The CDR3 spans 16 residues. Germline V lookup: CDR1 SGHVS, CDR2 FQNEAQ.

In its sample, this clone was seen once. The V and J genes are TRBV5-6 and TRBJ2-1; D is unresolved. Per germline, CDR1 SGHDT and CDR2 YYEEEE. V lost 0 bases and J 2 bases, leaving 6 bases between the germline ends. The CDR3 has 14 residues. The CDR3 DNA reads TGTGCCAGCAGCTTGGCCCTAGCCTACAATGAGCAGTTCTTC. It translates to CASSLALAYNEQFF.

The chain employs TRBV29-1 and TRBJ2-2, with D possibly matching TRBD2 (5 bases). Germline V gives CDR1 SQVTM, CDR2 ANQGSEA. This CDR3 has 15 residues. V was trimmed by 6 bases and J by 1 base, leaving 15 bases between them. The CDR3 nucleotides are TGCAGCGTGATCCCGGGGTTTAAGAACACCGGGGAGCTGTTTTTT. This gives the protein CSVIPGFKNTGELFF.

V gene TRBV15 combines with J gene TRBJ2-2, with D hard to call. Deletions cut 5 bases from V and 1 base from J, with 8 bases between. Germline V gives CDR1 LNHNV, CDR2 YYDKDF (reference sequence). The CDR3 is made up of 14 amino acids. The CDR3 loop is CATSENRNTGELFF. CDR3 DNA: TGTGCCACCAGCGAAAACAGGAACACCGGGGAGCTGTTTTTT. Together with reference TRBV15 and TRBJ2-2, the CDR3 gives the full variable domain: DAMVIQNPRYQVTQFGKPVTLSCSQTLNHNVMYWYQQKSSQAPKLLFHYYDKDFNNEADTPDNFQSRRPNTSFCFLDIRSPGLGDTAMYLCATSENRNTGELFFGEGSRLTVL.

The CDR3 protein is CASSQEERGWSSGNTIYF. CDR3 DNA: TGCGCCAGCAGCCAAGAGGAGCGGGGCTGGAGCTCTGGAAACACCATATATTTT. The V and J genes are TRBV4-1 and TRBJ1-3; tentative D call: TRBD1 (5 bases). Germline-derived CDR1 and CDR2 are MGHRA and YSYEKL. With 0 bases removed from V and 0 bases from J, the gap between germline ends came to 15 bases. This CDR3 has 18 amino acids.